Below, 14 T cell receptor beta chains from the same sample are listed, as sequenced in a study of cytomegalovirus exposure and HLA in healthy donors. Assay: immunoSEQ multiplex PCR; the TCRdb copy retains only in-frame clones and omits some. The sample shows about 130,000 clones, 80% to 90% of them seen only once. Sequenced: PBMCs. Source of these receptors: a woman younger than 45 in good health and CMV-seropositive.

The V gene is TRBV28, the J gene TRBJ2-7, with 8 bases aligning to TRBD2. Germline V lookup: CDR1 MDHEN, CDR2 SYDVKM. V lost 3 bases and J lost 2; bases outside the gene matches: 6. The CDR3 covers 15 residues. The CDR3 nucleotides read TGTGCCAGCAGTTTCGGGACTAGTCTTCCCTACGAGCAGTACTTC. Protein sequence: CASSFGTSLPYEQYF.

V is TRBV5-1 and J is TRBJ2-6; 10 bases are shared with TRBD1. V lost 7 bases and J lost 1; bases outside the gene matches: 5. The CDR3 consists of 16 residues. Germline lookup yields CDR1 SGHRS and CDR2 YFSETQ. The CDR3 sequence is CASHPGQGSGANVLTF. CDR3 nucleotide sequence: TGCGCCAGCCATCCGGGACAGGGGTCTGGGGCCAACGTCCTGACTTTC.

The chain couples TRBV9 to TRBJ2-2; 7 bases match TRBD1. V trimming: 4 bases; J trimming: 6 bases; junction bases outside the gene matches: 12. The V gene's germline CDR1 is SGDLS and CDR2 YYNGEE. The CDR3 covers 16 residues. The CDR3 DNA follows: TGTGCCAGCAGCATAAGAGTAGAGGGGGCACCCGGGGAGCTGTTTTTT. It specifies CASSIRVEGAPGELFF. Full variable domain (missing parts from reference TRBV9 and TRBJ2-2): DSGVTQTPKHLITATGQRVTLRCSPRSGDLSVYWYQQSLDQGLQFLIQYYNGEERAKGNILERFSAQQFPDLHSELNLSSLELGDSALYFCASSIRVEGAPGELFFGEGSRLTVL.

The chain carries TRBV5-4 and TRBJ2-5, with 11 bases that match TRBD2. Per germline, CDR1 SGHNT and CDR2 YYREEE (reference sequence). CDR3 length equals 16 residues. J lost 4 bases, V lost 3 bases, and 8 bases had no gene match. CDR3 region: CASSWGLAAGAETQYF. In nucleotides, the CDR3 is TGTGCCAGCAGCTGGGGACTAGCGGCAGGGGCAGAGACCCAGTACTTC. The full variable domain, its missing parts supplied by reference TRBV5-4 and TRBJ2-5, is ETGVTQSPTHLIKTRGQQVTLRCSSQSGHNTVSWYQQALGQGPQFIFQYYREEENGRGNFPPRFSGLQFPNYSSELNVNALELDDSALYLCASSWGLAAGAETQYFGPGTRLLVL.

The chain is built from TRBV21-1 and TRBJ2-7; the tabulated D call, TRBD1, remains unverified against the DNA. TRBV21-1 is designated a pseudogene. This CDR3 is built from 17 residues. In DNA form, the CDR3 reads TGTGCCAGCAGCACCATCTCAACGGGACAGGGGGGCTACGAGCAGTACTTC. Translated, it gives CASSTISTGQGGYEQYF.

The CDR3 protein is CASCAGTSGRFAQYF. CDR3 sequence (DNA): TGTGCCAGCTGCGCTGGGACTAGCGGGAGGTTTGCGCAGTACTTC. The J gene is TRBJ2-7, the V gene TRBV6-6; 15 bases are a match to TRBD2. V shed 8 bases, J shed 9 bases, and the junction held 11 bases outside the gene matches. Germline CDR1 reads MNHNY; CDR2 reads SVGAGI (reference sequence). The CDR3 has 15 residues.

The chain joins TRBV29-1 to TRBJ1-1; 8 nucleotides agree with TRBD1. V shed 3 bases and J 3 bases; nucleotides not matched to a gene: 9. The germline gives CDR1 SQVTM, CDR2 ANQGSEA. This CDR3 is 15 amino acids long. CDR3 nucleotide sequence: TGCAGCGTTGACAGAACAGGGGGGAGCTACACTGAAGCTTTCTTT. It specifies CSVDRTGGSYTEAFF.

This rearrangement joins TRBV6-6 to TRBJ2-7; 7 bases fit TRBD2. The CDR3 contains 15 residues. In germline, CDR1 is MNHNY, CDR2 SVGAGI (reference sequence). The V and J ends lost 2 bases and 5 bases, in that order; junction bases with no gene match: 9. DNA for the CDR3: TGTGCCAGCAGTTACGGGAGGGCCCCCAACCACGAGCAGTACTTC. Amino acid sequence: CASSYGRAPNHEQYF.

This clone was detected only a few times. The gene calls are TRBV19 and TRBJ1-5; TRBD1 aligns across 10 bases. The V segment lost 5 bases and the J segment 3 bases; nucleotides outside the gene matches: 7. The V gene's germline CDR1 is LNHDA and CDR2 SQIVND (reference sequence). The CDR3 extends over 16 amino acids. The CDR3 nucleotides are TGTGCCAGTAGTGGGGGACAGGGGTCCCTCAATCAGCCCCAGCATTTT. This translates into CASSGGQGSLNQPQHF. The complete variable domain, with remaining parts taken from reference TRBV19 and TRBJ1-5, reads DGGITQSPKYLFRKEGQNVTLSCEQNLNHDAMYWYRQDPGQGLRLIYYSQIVNDFQKGDIAEGYSVSREKKESFPLTVTSAQKNPTAFYLCASSGGQGSLNQPQHFGDGTRLSIL.

The chain has TRBV14 and TRBJ2-7; D is undetermined. This CDR3 has 14 amino acids. The germline V gene has CDR1 SGHDN and CDR2 FVKESK. The V and J ends lost 6 bases and 0 bases respectively, with 12 bases between them. CDR3 coding DNA: TGTGCCAGCAGTCTAATCCACCTCTCCTACGAGCAGTACTTC. Translation gives CASSLIHLSYEQYF.

V and J are TRBV5-1 and TRBJ2-7; the D gene is possibly TRBD1 (7 bases). V lost 4 bases to trimming and J lost 3 bases, with 14 bases between them. Germline CDR1 SGHRS, CDR2 YFSETQ. The CDR3 is 14 residues long. DNA for the CDR3: TGCGCCAGCAGCCACGGGACAGCGGGCTACGAGCAGTACTTC. Translating gives CASSHGTAGYEQYF. Drawing the rest from reference TRBV5-1 and TRBJ2-7, the complete variable domain is KAGVTQTPRYLIKTRGQQVTLSCSPISGHRSVSWYQQTPGQGLQFLFEYFSETQRNKGNFPGRFSGRQFSNSRSEMNVSTLELGDSALYLCASSHGTAGYEQYFGPGTRLTVT.

The J gene is TRBJ2-3, the V gene TRBV9, with D possibly TRBD2 on 5 matching bases. V was clipped by 6 bases and J by 2 bases, with 10 bases between them. The CDR3 is 13 residues long. In germline, CDR1 is SGDLS, CDR2 YYNGEE. CDR3 loop: CASTRGTTDTQYF. Written as DNA, the CDR3 is TGTGCCAGCACCCGGGGAACCACAGATACGCAGTATTTT.

The chain combines TRBV28 with TRBJ2-5; 11 bases agree with TRBD1. Losses at the gene ends were 5 bases for V and 4 bases for J; bases not matched to a gene: 3. There are 14 residues in the CDR3. Germline CDR1 and CDR2: MDHEN and SYDVKM. The CDR3 is CASSRDRGRETQYF. The CDR3 DNA follows: TGTGCCAGCAGTCGGGACAGGGGGAGAGAGACCCAGTACTTC.

The rearrangement links TRBV5-4 to TRBJ2-4, with D unclear. Germline CDR1 SGHNT, CDR2 YYREEE (reference sequence). With 2 bases removed from V and 0 bases from J, the gap between germline ends came to 12 bases. The CDR3 spans 16 residues. This chain's CDR3 is CASSFGDNIAKNIQYF. The DNA for the CDR3 is TGTGCCAGCAGCTTTGGAGATAACATAGCCAAAAACATTCAGTACTTC.